The following is a TCR beta chain sequence with its context. Per the original methods: Amplification from reference gene primers served as the basis for estimated nucleated cell counts. Clones were read by immunoSEQ multiplex PCR, and TCRdb kept only the in-frame ones, dropping some. V, J and clone size derive from that table, while D and trimming were established from the DNA sequence. Among roughly 150,000 clones listed, around 81% were seen once. Germline V gene lookup returns CDR1 SGHTA and CDR2 FQGNSA. CDR3 length: 14 amino acids. Trimming left V 1 base short and J 1 base short, with 6 bases between. These data belong to a study of blood T cell repertoires in COVID-19. Background on the study: Material from acute and convalescent COVID-19 was sourced from the United States, Italy and Spain. From T cells, B-cell-depleted T cells, or PBMCs came the material, which was cDNA or gDNA.

Sample: peripheral blood. The clonotype was recovered from a man between 60 and 70 years old with active or convalescent COVID-19. The chain recombines TRBV7-2 with TRBJ2-3; a possible D gene is TRBD2 (6 bases). The CDR3 nucleotides are TGTGCCAGCAGCTTAGTAGCGGGCACAGATACGCAGTATTTT. It codes for CASSLVAGTDTQYF.